Each of the 9 T cell receptor beta chains below was sequenced from the same sample in a study of blood T cell repertoires in COVID-19. Profiled with immunoSEQ multiplex PCR; TCRdb holds only in-frame clones, not every one. The sample carries hundreds of thousands of clones, over 75% recorded once. Sequenced sample: PBMCs or T cells enriched from blood (not recorded which). The receptors originated from a woman aged 50 to 60 with acute COVID-19.

The chain joins TRBV19 to TRBJ2-2; D not resolved. The V and J ends lost 7 bases and 6 bases respectively, with 12 bases between them. This CDR3 region has 13 residues. Germline CDR1 is LNHDA and CDR2 is SQIVND (reference sequence). CDR3 sequence: CASIRRSAGELFF. CDR3 nucleotide sequence: TGTGCCAGTATCCGAAGGAGTGCCGGGGAGCTGTTTTTT.

The rearrangement joins TRBV30 to TRBJ2-7; TRBD1 might be the D (6 bases). The CDR3 contains 12 residues. V dropped 3 bases and J dropped 4 bases, with 10 bases sitting between them. CDR1 and CDR2 (germline): GTSNPN, SVGIG (reference sequence). The CDR3 is CAWSWTAYEQYF. In DNA form, the CDR3 reads TGTGCCTGGAGCTGGACAGCTTACGAGCAGTACTTC.

This clone appeared a few times. The chain is built from TRBV7-9 and TRBJ2-7, with 8 bases identical to TRBD1. This CDR3 is 16 amino acids long. J was trimmed by 1 base and V by 1 base; bases with no gene match: 6. Germline CDR1 and CDR2: SEHNR and FQNEAQ (reference sequence). This CDR3 reads CASSLVVTGGSYEQYF. CDR3 coding DNA: TGTGCCAGCAGCTTAGTTGTAACAGGGGGGTCCTACGAGCAGTACTTC.

This chain joins TRBV6-5 and TRBJ2-7; D might be TRBD1 (5 bases). CDR1 and CDR2 from the germline V gene are MNHEY and SVGAGI. There are 15 residues in the CDR3. Trimming took 0 bases from V and 0 from J, leaving 9 bases between them. The CDR3 loop reads CASSYSKGFSYEQYF. CDR3 nucleotide sequence: TGTGCCAGCAGTTACTCGAAGGGGTTCTCCTACGAGCAGTACTTC.

The chain uses TRBV29-1 and TRBJ2-3, with a possible D match to TRBD2 (7 bases). Germline lookup yields CDR1 SQVTM and CDR2 ANQGSEA. CDR3 length equals 15 residues. V was cut by 4 bases and J by 4 bases, with 18 bases left in between. The CDR3 DNA follows: TGCAGCGTTGGGGGGGGCCAGGGCGGAGCAGATACGCAGTATTTT. Protein product: CSVGGGQGGADTQYF.

This clone came up once. In nucleotides, the CDR3 is TGTGCCAGCAGCCGAGCATCGGGTAGCGGGGGGCAATTAACCGGGGAGCTGTTTTTT. Protein product: CASSRASGSGGQLTGELFF. The chain joins TRBV7-9 to TRBJ2-2, with 10 bases that match TRBD2. Germline CDR1 and CDR2: SEHNR and FQNEAQ (reference sequence). The CDR3 runs 19 residues. The V and J ends lost 5 bases and 5 bases, in that order; junction bases with no gene match: 17.

The gene calls are TRBV6-5 and TRBJ1-2, with 7 nucleotides matching TRBD1. The germline V gene encodes CDR1 MNHEY and CDR2 SVGAGI. Germline trimming cut 7 bases from V and 9 bases from J; bases unmatched to any gene: 14. This CDR3 contains 14 residues. The CDR3 spells CASIPGGTASRYTF. The DNA for the CDR3 is TGTGCCAGCATACCAGGAGGGACAGCCTCGCGCTACACCTTC.

CDR3 nucleotides: TGTGCCAGCAGCTCTGGACAGGGGTCGGGCTATGGCTACACCTTC. The encoded protein is CASSSGQGSGYGYTF. The gene calls are TRBV7-9 and TRBJ1-2, with 9 positions matching TRBD1. The V gene end was trimmed by 4 bases and the J gene end by 4 bases; junction bases not matched to a gene: 7. Germline lookup yields CDR1 SEHNR and CDR2 FQNEAQ (reference sequence). This CDR3 is built from 15 residues.

The chain joins TRBV15 to TRBJ2-1; TRBD2 agrees at 8 bases. Germline loops: CDR1 LNHNV, CDR2 YYDKDF (reference sequence). Trimming took 3 bases from V and 7 from J; bases not matched to a gene: 11. CDR3 size: 16 residues. The CDR3 sequence: CATSSLAGSQRNEQFF. The CDR3 bases are TGTGCCACCAGCAGCTTAGCGGGATCCCAAAGGAATGAGCAGTTCTTC.